This T cell receptor (beta chain) is drawn from a study of CD8 T cells in Susac syndrome. CD8+ and CD4+ T cells from blood underwent TCR beta sequencing. The control group consisted of healthy donors matched for age and sex. TEMRA cells underwent FACS enrichment and CD8+ and CD4+ T cells underwent negative isolation. Trimming stripped 6 bases from V and 1 base from J, with 12 bases between. The germline CDR1 and CDR2 sequences are GTSNPN and SVGIG (reference sequence). This CDR3 spans 13 amino acids. Random hexamers primed reverse transcription of about 0.45 to 1 ug RNA. An immunoSEQ multiplex PCR amplified TCR beta CDR3 over 54 Vbeta and 13 Jbeta. TCRdb re-derived calls from the immunoSEQ multiplex PCR reads in MiXCR, one entry per CDR3 protein. The sample contains roughly 190,000 distinct CDR3 sequences, about 95% of which appear only once.

The specimen was CD4+ T cells from PBMCs. The receptor was derived from a human donor in good health. This sequence joins TRBV30 and TRBJ1-1, with D possibly TRBD1 on 5 matching bases. CDR3: CACPGTGNTEAFF. The DNA for the CDR3 is TGTGCCTGTCCTGGGACTGGGAACACTGAAGCTTTCTTT.